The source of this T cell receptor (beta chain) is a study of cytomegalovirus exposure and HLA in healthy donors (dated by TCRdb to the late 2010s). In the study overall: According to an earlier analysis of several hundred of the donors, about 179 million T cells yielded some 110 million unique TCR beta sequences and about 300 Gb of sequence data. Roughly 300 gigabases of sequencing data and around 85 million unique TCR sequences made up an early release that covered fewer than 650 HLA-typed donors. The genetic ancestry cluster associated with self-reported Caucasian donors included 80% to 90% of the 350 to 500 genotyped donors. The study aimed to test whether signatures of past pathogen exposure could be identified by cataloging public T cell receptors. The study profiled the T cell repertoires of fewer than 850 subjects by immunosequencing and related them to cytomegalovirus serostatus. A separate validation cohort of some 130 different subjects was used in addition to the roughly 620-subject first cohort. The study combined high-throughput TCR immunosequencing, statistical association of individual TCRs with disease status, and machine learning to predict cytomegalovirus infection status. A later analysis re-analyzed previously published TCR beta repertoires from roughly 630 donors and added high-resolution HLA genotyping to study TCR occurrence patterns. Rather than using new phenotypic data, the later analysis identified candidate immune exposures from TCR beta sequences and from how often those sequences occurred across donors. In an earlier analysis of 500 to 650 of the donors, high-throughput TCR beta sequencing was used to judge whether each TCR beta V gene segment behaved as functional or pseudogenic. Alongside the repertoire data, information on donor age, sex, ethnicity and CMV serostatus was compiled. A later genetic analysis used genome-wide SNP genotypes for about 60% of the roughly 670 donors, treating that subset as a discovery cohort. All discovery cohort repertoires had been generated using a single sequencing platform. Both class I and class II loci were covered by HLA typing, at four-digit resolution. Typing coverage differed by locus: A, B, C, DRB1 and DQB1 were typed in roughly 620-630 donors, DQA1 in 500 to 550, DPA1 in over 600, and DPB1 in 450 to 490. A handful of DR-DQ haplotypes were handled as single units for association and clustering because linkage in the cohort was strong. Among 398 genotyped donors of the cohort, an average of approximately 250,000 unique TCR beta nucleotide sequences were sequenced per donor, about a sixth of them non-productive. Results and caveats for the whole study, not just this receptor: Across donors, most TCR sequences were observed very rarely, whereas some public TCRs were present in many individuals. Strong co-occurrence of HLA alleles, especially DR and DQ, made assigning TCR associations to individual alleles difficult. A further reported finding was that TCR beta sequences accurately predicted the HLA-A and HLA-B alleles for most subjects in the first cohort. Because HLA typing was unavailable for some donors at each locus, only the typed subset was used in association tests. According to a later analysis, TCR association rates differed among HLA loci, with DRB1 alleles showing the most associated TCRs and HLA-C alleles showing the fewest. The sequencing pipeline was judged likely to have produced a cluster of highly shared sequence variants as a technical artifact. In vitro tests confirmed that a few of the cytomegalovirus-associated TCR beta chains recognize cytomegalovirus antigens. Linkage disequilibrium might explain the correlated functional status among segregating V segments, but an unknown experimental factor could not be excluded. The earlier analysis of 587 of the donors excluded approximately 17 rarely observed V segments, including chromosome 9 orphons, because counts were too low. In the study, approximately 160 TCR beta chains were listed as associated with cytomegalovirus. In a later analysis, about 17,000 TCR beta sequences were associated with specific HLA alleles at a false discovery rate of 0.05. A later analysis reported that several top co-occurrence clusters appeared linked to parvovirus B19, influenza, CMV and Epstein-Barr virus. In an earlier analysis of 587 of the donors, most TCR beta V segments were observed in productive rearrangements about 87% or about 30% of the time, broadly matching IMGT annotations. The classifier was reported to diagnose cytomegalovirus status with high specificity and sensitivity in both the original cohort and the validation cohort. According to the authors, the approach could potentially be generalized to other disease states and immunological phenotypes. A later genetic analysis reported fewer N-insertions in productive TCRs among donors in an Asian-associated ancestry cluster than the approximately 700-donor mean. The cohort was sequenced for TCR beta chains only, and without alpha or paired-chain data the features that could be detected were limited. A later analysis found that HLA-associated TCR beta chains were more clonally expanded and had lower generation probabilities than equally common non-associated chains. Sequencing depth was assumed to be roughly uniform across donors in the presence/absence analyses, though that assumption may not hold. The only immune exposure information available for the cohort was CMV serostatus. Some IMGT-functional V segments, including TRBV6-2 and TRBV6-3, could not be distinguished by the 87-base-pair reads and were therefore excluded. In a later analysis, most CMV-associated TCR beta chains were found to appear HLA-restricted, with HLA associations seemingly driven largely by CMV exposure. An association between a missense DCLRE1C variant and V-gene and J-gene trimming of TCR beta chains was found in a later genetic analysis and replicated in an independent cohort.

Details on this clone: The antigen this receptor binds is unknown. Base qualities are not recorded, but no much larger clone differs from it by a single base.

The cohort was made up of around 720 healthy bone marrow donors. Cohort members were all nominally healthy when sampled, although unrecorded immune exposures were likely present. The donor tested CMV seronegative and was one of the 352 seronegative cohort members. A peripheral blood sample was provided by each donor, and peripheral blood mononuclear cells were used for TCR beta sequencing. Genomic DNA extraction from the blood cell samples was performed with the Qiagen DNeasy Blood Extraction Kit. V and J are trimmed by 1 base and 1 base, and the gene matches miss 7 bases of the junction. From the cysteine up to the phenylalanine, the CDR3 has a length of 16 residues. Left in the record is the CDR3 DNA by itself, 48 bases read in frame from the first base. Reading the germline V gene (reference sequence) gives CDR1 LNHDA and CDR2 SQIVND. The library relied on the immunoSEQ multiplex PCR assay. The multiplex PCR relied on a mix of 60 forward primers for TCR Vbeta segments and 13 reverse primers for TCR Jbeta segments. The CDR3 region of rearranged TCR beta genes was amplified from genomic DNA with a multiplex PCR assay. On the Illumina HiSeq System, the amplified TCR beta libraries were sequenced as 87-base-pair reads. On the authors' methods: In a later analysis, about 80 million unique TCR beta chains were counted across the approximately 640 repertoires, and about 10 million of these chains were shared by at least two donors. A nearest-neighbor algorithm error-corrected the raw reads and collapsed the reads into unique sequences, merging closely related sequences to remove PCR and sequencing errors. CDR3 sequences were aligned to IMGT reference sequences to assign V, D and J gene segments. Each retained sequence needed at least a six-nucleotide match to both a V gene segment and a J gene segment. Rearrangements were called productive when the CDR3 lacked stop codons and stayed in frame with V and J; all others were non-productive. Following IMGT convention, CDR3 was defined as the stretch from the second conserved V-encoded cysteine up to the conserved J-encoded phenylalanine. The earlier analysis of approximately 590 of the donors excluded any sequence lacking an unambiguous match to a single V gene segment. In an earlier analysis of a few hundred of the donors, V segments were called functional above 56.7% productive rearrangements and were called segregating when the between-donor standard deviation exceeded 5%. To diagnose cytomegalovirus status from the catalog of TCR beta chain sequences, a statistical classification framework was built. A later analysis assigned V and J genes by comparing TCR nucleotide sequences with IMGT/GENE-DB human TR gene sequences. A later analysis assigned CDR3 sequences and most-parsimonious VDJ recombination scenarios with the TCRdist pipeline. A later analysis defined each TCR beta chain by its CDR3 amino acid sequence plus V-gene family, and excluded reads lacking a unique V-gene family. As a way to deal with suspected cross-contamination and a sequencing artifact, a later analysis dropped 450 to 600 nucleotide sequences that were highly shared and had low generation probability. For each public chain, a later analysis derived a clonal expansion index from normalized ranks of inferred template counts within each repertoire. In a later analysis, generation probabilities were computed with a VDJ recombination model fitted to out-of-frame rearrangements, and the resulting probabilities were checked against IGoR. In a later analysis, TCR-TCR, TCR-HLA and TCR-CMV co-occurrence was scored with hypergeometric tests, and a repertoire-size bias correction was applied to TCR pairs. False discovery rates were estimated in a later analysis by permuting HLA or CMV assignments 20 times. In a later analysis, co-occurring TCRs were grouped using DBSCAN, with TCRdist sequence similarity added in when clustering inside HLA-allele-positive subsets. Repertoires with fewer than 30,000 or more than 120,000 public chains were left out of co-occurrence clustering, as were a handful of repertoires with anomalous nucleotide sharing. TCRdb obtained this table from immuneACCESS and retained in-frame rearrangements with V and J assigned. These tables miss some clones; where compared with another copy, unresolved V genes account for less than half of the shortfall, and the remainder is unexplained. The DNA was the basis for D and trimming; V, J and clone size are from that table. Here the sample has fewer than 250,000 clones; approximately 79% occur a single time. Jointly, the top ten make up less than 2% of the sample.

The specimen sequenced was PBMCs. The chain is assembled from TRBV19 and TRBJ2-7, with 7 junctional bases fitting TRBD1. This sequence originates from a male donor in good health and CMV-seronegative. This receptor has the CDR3 CASSIGWTGQSYEQYF. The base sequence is TGTGCCAGTAGTATAGGATGGACAGGCCAATCCTACGAGCAGTACTTC.